This TCR beta chain was observed in a study of blood T cell repertoires in COVID-19. The wider study: Italy, Spain and the United States were the sources of the convalescent and acute COVID-19 samples. Sample material is recorded as cDNA or gDNA derived from T cells, B-cell-depleted T cells, or PBMCs.

In the original workflow: Reference gene primer amplification gave nucleated cell count estimates. Sequenced by immunoSEQ multiplex PCR; TCRdb stores in-frame clones only, minus some. The V and J calls and clone size are taken from that table; D and trimming were inferred from the DNA. The table shows about 250,000 clones, with around 88% occurring only once. Seattle researchers signed up patients amid active infection and tracked them longitudinally. There are a few counts of this clone. The CDR3 has 14 amino acids. Trimming shortened V by 2 bases and J by 4 bases, and 9 bases separated the two germline ends. Per germline, CDR1 SGHTA and CDR2 FQGNSA.

Sequenced: peripheral blood. The sequence derives from a woman in her twenties or thirties with COVID-19, enrolled during active disease. The chain carries TRBV7-2 and TRBJ2-1; D call uncertain. Here the CDR3 DNA reads TGTGCCAGCAGCTTAAACAGACCTTACAATGAGCAGTTCTTC. Its protein product is CASSLNRPYNEQFF. Together with reference TRBV7-2 and TRBJ2-1, the CDR3 gives the full variable domain: GAGVSQSPSNKVTEKGKDVELRCDPISGHTALYWYRQSLGQGLEFLIYFQGNSAPDKSGLPSDRFSAERTGGSVSTLTIQRTQQEDSAVYLCASSLNRPYNEQFFGPGTRLTVL.